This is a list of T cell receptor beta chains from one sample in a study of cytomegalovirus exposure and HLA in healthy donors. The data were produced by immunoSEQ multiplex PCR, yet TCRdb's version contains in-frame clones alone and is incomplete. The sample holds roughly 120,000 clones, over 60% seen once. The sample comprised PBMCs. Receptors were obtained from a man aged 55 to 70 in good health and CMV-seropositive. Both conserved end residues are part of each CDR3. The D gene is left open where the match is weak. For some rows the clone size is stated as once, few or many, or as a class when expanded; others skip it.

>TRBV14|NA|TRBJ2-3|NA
TGTGCCAGCAGCCAAGATCGCTACGTCACAGATACGCAGTATTTT
CASSQDRYVTDTQYF
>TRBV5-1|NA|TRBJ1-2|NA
TGCGCCAGCAGCTTGGCAGGGGCTGAGGGCTACACCTTC
CASSLAGAEGYTF
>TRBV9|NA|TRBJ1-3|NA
TGTGCCAGCAGCGTAGAGCGGGGCGCTCCTGGAAACACCATATATTTT
CASSVERGAPGNTIYF
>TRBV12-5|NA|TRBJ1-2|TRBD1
TGTGCTAGTGGTTTGGTACTCGGCAGGGGGAACTATGGCTACACCTTC
CASGLVLGRGNYGYTF
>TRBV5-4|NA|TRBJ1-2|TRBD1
TGTGCCAGCAGCTCCATTCCAGGGACAGGGAATAGCTACACCTTC
CASSSIPGTGNSYTF
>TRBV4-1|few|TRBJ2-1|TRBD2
TGCGCCAGCAGCCAACACCTAGCGGGGATCTCCTACAATGAGCAGTTCTTC
CASSQHLAGISYNEQFF
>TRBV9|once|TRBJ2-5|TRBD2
TGTGCCAGCAGCCTGGTTGGTAGCGGGGTAGAGACCCAGTACTTC
CASSLVGSGVETQYF
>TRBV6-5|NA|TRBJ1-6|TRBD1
TGTGCCAGCAGTTACTTGGGACAGGGACAGTCACCCCTCCACTTT
CASSYLGQGQSPLHF
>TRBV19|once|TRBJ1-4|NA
TGTGCCAGCTCACATCATCTAGCCCCCGGCGAGAACAGATATAATGAAAAACTGTTTTTT
CASSHHLAPGENRYNEKLFF
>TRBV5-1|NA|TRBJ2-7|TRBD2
TGCGCCAGCAGACTAGCGGGGGTTCTGGACGAGCAGTACTTC
CASRLAGVLDEQYF
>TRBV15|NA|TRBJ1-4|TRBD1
TGTGCCACCAGCAGTGAACCGGGACAGGGGGTAAAACTGTTTTTT
CATSSEPGQGVKLFF
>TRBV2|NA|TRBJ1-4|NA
TGTGCCAGCAGGGAGGGCGCGATTAATGAAAAACTGTTTTTT
CASREGAINEKLFF
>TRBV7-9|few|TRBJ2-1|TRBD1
TGTGCCAGCAGCTTCCGGACAGGGGGCGGCAATGAGCAGTTCTTC
CASSFRTGGGNEQFF
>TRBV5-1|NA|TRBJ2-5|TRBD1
TGCGCCAGCAGCTTCCCTTCTACAGGGGCAAGGGAGACCCAGTACTTC
CASSFPSTGARETQYF
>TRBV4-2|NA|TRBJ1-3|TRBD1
TGTGCCAGCAGCCAAAGACAGGGGACTGGAAACACCATATATTTT
CASSQRQGTGNTIYF
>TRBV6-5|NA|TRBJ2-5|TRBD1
TGTGCCACCCGCCCCACAGGGGGCAGAGAGCAGTACTTC
CATRPTGGREQYF
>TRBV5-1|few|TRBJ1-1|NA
TGCGCCAGCAGCTCCCAAGGCCCGGGACAGAACACTGAAGCTTTCTTT
CASSSQGPGQNTEAFF
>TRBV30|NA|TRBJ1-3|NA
TGTGCCTGGGCTCCAAGGGGAAGAAACACCATATATTTT
CAWAPRGRNTIYF
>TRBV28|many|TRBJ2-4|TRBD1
TGTGCCAGCAGGCAACCGACAGGGGATTACAAAAACATTCAGTACTTC
CASRQPTGDYKNIQYF
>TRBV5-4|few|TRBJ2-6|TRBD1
TGTGCCAGCAGCACCGGGACAGCCGTCTCTGGGGCCAACGTCCTGACTTTC
CASSTGTAVSGANVLTF
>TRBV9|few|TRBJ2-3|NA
TGTGCCAGCAGCGTAGACGGGTCCTTCGCGACAGATACGCAGTATTTT
CASSVDGSFATDTQYF
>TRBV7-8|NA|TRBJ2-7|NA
TGTGCCAGCAGCCCACGTGGAGGCAGGGGATACGAGCAGTACTTC
CASSPRGGRGYEQYF
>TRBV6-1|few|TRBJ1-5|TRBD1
TGTGCCAGCAGTGAGACAGGGGGCAGACAGCCCCAGCATTTT
CASSETGGRQPQHF
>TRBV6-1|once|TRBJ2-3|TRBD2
TGTGCCAGCAGTCCGGGCGGGGGGGATACGCAGTATTTT
CASSPGGGDTQYF
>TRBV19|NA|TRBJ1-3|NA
TGTGCCAGTAGTATGGGACTCAAGAACACCATATATTTT
CASSMGLKNTIYF
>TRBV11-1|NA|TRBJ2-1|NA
TGTGCCAGCAGCTTCAGCACGGGAGCAGCCGAGTTCTTC
CASSFSTGAAEFF
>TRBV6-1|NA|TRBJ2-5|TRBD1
TGTGCCAGCAGCCGTCACCAGGGGGCGGAAGAGACCCAGTACTTC
CASSRHQGAEETQYF
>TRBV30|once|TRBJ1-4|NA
TGTGCCTGGAGGGGGCCGGGTTCTAATGAAAAACTGTTTTTT
CAWRGPGSNEKLFF
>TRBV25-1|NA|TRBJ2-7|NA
TGTGCCAGCAGTGAAAACACCTACGAGCAGTACTTC
CASSENTYEQYF
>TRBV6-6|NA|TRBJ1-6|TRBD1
TGTGCCAGCAGGACAGGGGATTTCGCCTATAATTCACCCCTCCACTTT
CASRTGDFAYNSPLHF
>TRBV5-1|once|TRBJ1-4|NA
TGCGCCAGCAGTCTGGACAGACCAACTAATGAAAAACTGTTTTTT
CASSLDRPTNEKLFF
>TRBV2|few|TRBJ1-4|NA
TGTGCCAGCAAGTTTGGGGCGAATGAAAAACTGTTTTTT
CASKFGANEKLFF
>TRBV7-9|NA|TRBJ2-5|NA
TGTGCCAGCAGCTTTTCCGGGGAGACCCAGTACTTC
CASSFSGETQYF
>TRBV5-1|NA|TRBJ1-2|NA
TGCGCCAGCAGCTTGGATGCGGGGGCTAGAGATGGCTACACCTTC
CASSLDAGARDGYTF
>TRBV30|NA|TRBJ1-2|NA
TGTGCCTGGAGACTCGCGGGCGTCTATGGCTACACCTTC
CAWRLAGVYGYTF
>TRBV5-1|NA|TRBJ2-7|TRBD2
TGCGCCAGCAGCTCACTAGCGGGGATAACCTACGAGCAGTACTTC
CASSSLAGITYEQYF
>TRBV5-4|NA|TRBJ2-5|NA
TGTGCCAGCAGCTCCTCAGGGGCGAGGGAGACCCAGTACTTC
CASSSSGARETQYF
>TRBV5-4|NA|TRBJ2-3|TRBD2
TGTGCCAGCAGCTTACGTAAGCGGGGGGCTACAGATACGCAGTATTTT
CASSLRKRGATDTQYF
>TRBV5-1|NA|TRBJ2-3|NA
TGCGCCAGCAGCTTGGCCCAGGTGACAGATACGCAGTATTTT
CASSLAQVTDTQYF
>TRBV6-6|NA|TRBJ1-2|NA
TGTGCCAGCAATCCCACCCGGTCGCTCGGTGGCTACACCTTC
CASNPTRSLGGYTF
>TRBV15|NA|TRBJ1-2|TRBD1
TGTGCCACCAGCAGAGAGGGACAGGGGGGTGGCTACACCTTC
CATSREGQGGGYTF
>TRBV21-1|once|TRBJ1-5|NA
TGTGCCAGCAGCAAACCGGACTTCGGACGGCTGAGCAATCAGCCCCAGCATTTT
CASSKPDFGRLSNQPQHF
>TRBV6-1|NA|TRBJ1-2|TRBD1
TGTGCCAGCAGTGAAGGATGGGACAGCGGGGGCTACACCTTC
CASSEGWDSGGYTF
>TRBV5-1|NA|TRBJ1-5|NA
TGCGCCAGCAGGATGGGGCGGCAGGGGCTAGGAAGGGTTAATCAGCCCCAGCATTTT
CASRMGRQGLGRVNQPQHF
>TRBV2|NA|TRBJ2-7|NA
TGTGCCAGCAGCTTTTCCTACGAGCAGTACTTC
CASSFSYEQYF
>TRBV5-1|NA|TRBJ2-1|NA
TGCGCCAGCAGCTTGTTACAGGGCAGGGGTGAGCAGTTCTTC
CASSLLQGRGEQFF
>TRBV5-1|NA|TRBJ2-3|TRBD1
TGCGCCAGCGCCACAGGGGGCGCAGATACGCAGTATTTT
CASATGGADTQYF
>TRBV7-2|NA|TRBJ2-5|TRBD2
TGTGCCAGCAGCTCCCGCCCTAGCGGGGGGTACCAAGAGACCCAGTACTTC
CASSSRPSGGYQETQYF
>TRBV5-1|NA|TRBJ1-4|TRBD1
TGCGCCAGCAGCTTGGCGCTTTCAGGGGGTGAAAAACTGTTTTTT
CASSLALSGGEKLFF
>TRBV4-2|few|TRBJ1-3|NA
TGTGCCAGCAGCCCAGAGGACAACAGACTTTCTGGAAACACCATATATTTT
CASSPEDNRLSGNTIYF
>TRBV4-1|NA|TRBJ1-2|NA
TGCGCCAGCAGCCAAGATAGTGGCAGGGAATGGATCTATGGCTACACCTTC
CASSQDSGREWIYGYTF
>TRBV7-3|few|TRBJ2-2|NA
TGTGCCAGCAGCTTAATGAGGCAGAACACCGGGGAGCTGTTTTTT
CASSLMRQNTGELFF
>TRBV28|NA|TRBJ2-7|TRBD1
TGTGCCAGCAGTCGTACGGGACAGGGGTCTTACGAGCAGTACTTC
CASSRTGQGSYEQYF
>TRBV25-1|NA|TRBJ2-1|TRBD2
TGTGCCAGCAGTGAGGCGGGGGGGCACAATGAGCAGTTCTTC
CASSEAGGHNEQFF
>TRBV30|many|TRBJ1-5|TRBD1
TGTGCCTGGAGTGTAAAAGGGGGCGGTCAGCCCCAGCATTTT
CAWSVKGGGQPQHF